The entry that follows covers one T cell receptor beta chain sequence. Its antigen remains undetermined. No much larger clone is present one base from it, and per-base qualities are unavailable. This entry belongs to a study of T cell changes during pregnancy in multiple sclerosis (dated by TCRdb to about 2019). Background for the entire study: The study examined how the T cell repertoire changed over the course of pregnancy in women with multiple sclerosis.

From the cysteine through the phenylalanine, the CDR3 covers 16 amino acids. The entry retains the CDR3 DNA only, 48 bases that are in frame from base 1. CDR1 is given as SGHDT and CDR2 as YYEEEE, both from the germline V gene. V is shortened by 4 bases, J by 4 bases, and the region joining them spans 21 bases. Libraries were prepared through the immunoSEQ multiplex PCR assay. TCRdb stores this immuneACCESS table with in-frame sequences only. Part of the clones is absent; in the studies checked, under half of the shortfall reflects unresolved V genes, and no reason is known for the rest. In all, the sample holds about 71,000 clones, and more than 80% of those were seen once. About 1% of the sample belongs to the ten largest clones.

This receptor was obtained from a female donor with multiple sclerosis, enrolled in a pregnancy study. The rearranged chain carries TRBV5-6 and TRBJ2-7, with a weak D call of TRBD2 (7 bases match). Material: peripheral blood, obtained in the third trimester of pregnancy. CDR3 reads: CASSLGAGGSQYEQYF. The DNA is TGTGCCAGCAGCCTGGGGGCGGGCGGGAGTCAGTACGAGCAGTACTTC.